These 10 T cell receptor beta chains were all obtained from the same sample, sequenced in a study of T-cell memory formation after mild COVID-19. TCRdb processed the 5' RACE reads anew with MiXCR; each CDR3 protein has one entry. The sample consists of over 95,000 distinct CDR3 sequences, about a fifth of them appearing once. Sample: PBMCs or a T cell subset sorted from them (not recorded which). All receptors come from a man aged 18 to 29 who had mild COVID-19 (a few samples of this study predate the infection). Cell type and time point are not known.

The chain carries TRBV6-2 or TRBV6-3 and TRBJ1-1; D gene unclear. Trimming removed 4 bases at V and 2 bases at J, with 8 bases between. This CDR3 spans 13 amino acids. Germline V gene lookup returns CDR1 MNHEY and CDR2 SVGEGT. CDR3 in DNA: TGTGCCAGCAGTTTCGGGATTAACACTGAAGCTTTCTTT. Protein: CASSFGINTEAFF.

This clonotype was recorded a few times. The CDR3: CASSLGGGLYNEQFF. CDR3 in DNA: TGCGCCAGCAGTCTCGGGGGGGGCCTATACAATGAGCAGTTCTTC. The gene calls are TRBV5-1 and TRBJ2-1; 8 positions agree with TRBD2. CDR3 length: 15 residues. CDR1 is SGHRS, CDR2 YFSETQ, per germline. The ends lost 5 bases at V and 4 bases at J; junction bases unmatched: 8.

The V gene is TRBV5-1, the J gene TRBJ1-6, with TRBD1 matching 10 bases. The J segment lost 5 bases and the V segment lost 4 bases, leaving 18 bases of the junction unmatched. The germline gives CDR1 SGHRS, CDR2 YFSETQ. CDR3 length equals 20 residues. Written as DNA, the CDR3 is TGCGCCAGCAGCAGGGGACAGGGGATGGTTCTTGGTCTTGATAATTCACCCCTCCACTTT. As protein: CASSRGQGMVLGLDNSPLHF.

This clonotype was seen only a few times. J is TRBJ1-4 and V is TRBV28, with D uncertain. V was pared by 5 bases and J by 8 bases, with 15 bases between. The CDR3 is 14 amino acids. Germline V CDR1 and CDR2: MDHEN, SYDVKM. The CDR3 DNA reads TGTGCCAGCAGTCCCCGGAATGGGGAAGAAAAACTGTTTTTT. Translated: CASSPRNGEEKLFF.

This clonotype was seen many times. The chain is built from TRBV18 and TRBJ2-1; 7 nucleotides match TRBD2. The germline V gene has CDR1 KGHSH and CDR2 LQKENI. V lost 4 bases, J lost 10 bases, and 19 bases stayed unmatched. This CDR3 is 17 amino acids long. DNA of the CDR3: TGTGCCAGCTCACTCTCTCCCGAGACTAGCTTCTCTCAGGAGCAGTTCTTC. Translated, it gives CASSLSPETSFSQEQFF.

The gene calls are TRBV20-1 and TRBJ1-5; D not resolved. CDR1 is DFQATT, CDR2 SNEGSKA, per germline (reference sequence). The CDR3 sequence is 16 residues long. Deletions cut 6 bases from V and 0 bases from J, with 18 bases between. CDR3 bases: TGCAGTGCCCCCTCCCCTCCGGGTTATAGCAATCAGCCCCAGCATTTT. The encoded protein is CSAPSPPGYSNQPQHF.

The V gene is TRBV2, the J gene TRBJ1-4, with unresolved D. From germline, CDR1 is SNHLY and CDR2 FYNNEI. Trimming pared 8 bases from V and 5 bases from J, leaving 9 bases between. This CDR3 has 12 residues. Here the CDR3 reads CASSMGNEKLFF. Written as DNA, the CDR3 is TGTGCCAGCTCGATGGGAAATGAAAAACTGTTTTTT. The entire variable domain, with the rest obtained from reference TRBV2 and TRBJ1-4, is as follows: EPEVTQTPSHQVTQMGQEVILRCVPISNHLYFYWYRQILGQKVEFLVSFYNNEISEKSEIFDDQFSVERPDGSNFTLKIRSTKLEDSAMYFCASSMGNEKLFFGSGTQLSVL.

V is TRBV12-3 or TRBV12-4 and J is TRBJ2-7; perhaps TRBD1 as D (5 bases). The germline V and J ends were trimmed by 5 bases and 2 bases, with 7 bases remaining between them. CDR3 length equals 12 residues. The CDR3 region is CASSGQAYEQYF. CDR3 DNA: TGTGCCAGCAGTGGACAAGCCTACGAGCAGTACTTC.

This clonotype has just a few counts. The chain joins TRBV7-2 to TRBJ1-4; 8 nucleotides align to TRBD1. The CDR3 consists of 16 residues. V shed 5 bases, J shed 8 bases, and the junction held 13 bases outside the gene matches. The V gene's germline CDR1 is SGHTA and CDR2 FQGNSA. CDR3 nucleotide sequence: TGTGCCAGCAGCCTCGACAGGGGCCGAGCTGGGGAAAAACTGTTTTTT. This sequence encodes CASSLDRGRAGEKLFF.

This clonotype was observed a few times. This sequence joins TRBV29-1 and TRBJ2-7; D remains ambiguous. The germline gives CDR1 SQVTM, CDR2 ANQGSEA. There are 10 residues in the CDR3. The V end was cut by 5 bases, the J end by 1 base, with 3 bases between. The DNA of the CDR3 is TGCAGCGTTTATTCCTACGAGCAGTACTTC. Translation: CSVYSYEQYF.